The 21 T cell receptor beta chains reported below all come from one sample, sequenced in a study of beta chain features in type 1 diabetes. Reverse transcription of all isolated RNA meant that expressed TCRB transcripts were sequenced. Method: immunoSEQ multiplex PCR; TCRdb's copy keeps in-frame clones and lacks some. The sample shows a few hundred thousand clones, 14% of them seen only once. Sequenced sample: naive CD4+ T cells from blood. These receptors were collected from a man aged 25 to 40 in good health.

There are a few counts of this clone. The chain combines TRBV25-1 with TRBJ1-2; D possibly corresponds to TRBD1 (5 bases). This CDR3 region has 13 residues. The germline CDR1 and CDR2 sequences are MGHDK and SYGVNS. The V end was cut by 4 bases, the J end by 4 bases, with 10 bases between. CDR3 in amino acids: CASSAMGPYGYTF. In nucleotides, the CDR3 is TGTGCCAGCAGTGCAATGGGGCCCTATGGCTACACCTTC.

The V and J genes are TRBV7-9 and TRBJ1-1, with D uncertain. CDR1 SEHNR and CDR2 FQNEAQ come from the germline V gene (reference sequence). Trimming removed 2 bases at V and 4 bases at J, with 14 bases between. This CDR3 is built from 15 residues. CDR3 sequence (DNA): TGTGCCAGCAGCTTATCTCCAACAGTGGGCACTGAAGCTTTCTTT. Translated, it gives CASSLSPTVGTEAFF.

The chain joins TRBV19 to TRBJ2-5; D may be TRBD1 or TRBD2 (5 bases each). V lost 3 bases and J 2 bases, leaving 13 bases between the germline ends. CDR3 size: 15 residues. Germline-derived CDR1 and CDR2 are LNHDA and SQIVND (reference sequence). The CDR3 sequence is CASSMRGERQETQYF. The CDR3 DNA sequence: TGTGCCAGTAGTATGAGGGGAGAACGGCAAGAGACCCAGTACTTC.

This chain uses TRBV5-1 with TRBJ2-1; weak D call: TRBD1 (5 bases). CDR3 length equals 15 residues. Per the germline V gene, CDR1 is SGHRS and CDR2 is YFSETQ. V gave up 2 bases and J gave up 1 base, with 10 bases separating them. CDR3 nucleotide sequence: TGCGCCAGCAGCTTCCAGGGTTCGTCCTACAATGAGCAGTTCTTC. Encoded protein: CASSFQGSSYNEQFF.

The V and J genes are TRBV7-9 and TRBJ2-7, with a tentative D call TRBD2 (7 bases). There are 16 residues in the CDR3. The V gene lost 3 bases and the J gene lost 1 base, with 16 bases spanning the gap. CDR1 is SEHNR, CDR2 FQNEAQ, per germline (reference sequence). The CDR3 region has the DNA TGTGCCAGCAGCTTGGGGGCGACTAGCCAATCCTACGAGCAGTACGTC. Amino acids: CASSLGATSQSYEQYV.

This clone showed up just a few times. This sequence joins TRBV7-9 and TRBJ1-2; no reliable D call. CDR1 and CDR2 from the germline V gene are SEHNR and FQNEAQ (reference sequence). The ends were cut back, 3 bases at V and 7 bases at J, with 15 bases in the middle. The CDR3 sequence is 14 residues long. The CDR3 nucleotides read TGTGCCAGCAGCTTTGTCCAACATTCAGGTGGCTACACCTTC. Encoded protein: CASSFVQHSGGYTF.

This clone has a handful of counts. The chain uses TRBV29-1 and TRBJ2-5, with TRBD2 matching over 9 bases. With 8 bases clipped from V and 5 bases from J, the junction kept 15 bases outside the gene matches. CDR3 length: 15 amino acids. CDR1 is SQVTM, CDR2 ANQGSEA, per germline. This CDR3 is CSLRRREGTRETQYF. Written as DNA, the CDR3 is TGCAGCCTACGTAGGCGGGAGGGGACGAGGGAGACCCAGTACTTC.

The chain has TRBV4-3 and TRBJ2-2, with 10 bases fitting TRBD2. The junction had 8 bases not matched to a gene; V was cut back by 0 bases and J by 7 bases. The CDR3 extends over 17 amino acids. Germline V gene sequence: CDR1 LGHNA, CDR2 YSLEER. The CDR3 DNA reads TGCGCCAGCAGCCAAGAATCAGCGGGAGGGCCCGGCGGGGAGCTGTTTTTT. Protein product: CASSQESAGGPGGELFF.

This rearrangement joins TRBV13 to TRBJ1-6; maybe TRBD1 (6 bases). Germline V CDR1 and CDR2: PRHDT, FYEKMQ (reference sequence). Between the trimmed V and J ends, which lost 3 bases and 8 bases, there was a span of 14 bases. The CDR3 length is 15 residues. Here the CDR3 reads CASSFGTIEHSPLHF. CDR3 bases: TGTGCCAGCAGCTTCGGGACAATAGAACATTCACCCCTCCACTTT.

This sequence joins TRBV7-9 and TRBJ1-2, with TRBD1 as a possible D gene (6 bases). This CDR3 contains 15 residues. CDR1 SEHNR and CDR2 FQNEAQ come from the germline V gene (reference sequence). Trimming pared 5 bases from V and 0 bases from J, leaving 13 bases between. As DNA, the CDR3 is TGTGCCAGCAGCCAAAATACAGGGACTAACTATGGCTACACCTTC. It translates to CASSQNTGTNYGYTF. Full variable domain (remainder filled in from reference TRBV7-9 and TRBJ1-2): DTGVSQNPRHKITKRGQNVTFRCDPISEHNRLYWYRQTLGQGPEFLTYFQNEAQLEKSRLLSDRFSAERPKGSFSTLEIQRTEQGDSAMYLCASSQNTGTNYGYTFGSGTRLTVV.

This clone was found a few times. This sequence joins TRBV11-2 and TRBJ2-4; weak D call: TRBD2 (6 bases). The germline V gene encodes CDR1 SGHAT and CDR2 FQNNGV. The germline V and J ends were trimmed by 1 base and 2 bases, with 12 bases remaining between them. The CDR3 runs 16 residues. Written as DNA, the CDR3 is TGTGCCAGCAGCTTAGGGTCCGGGGGAACCAAAAACATTCAGTACTTC. It specifies CASSLGSGGTKNIQYF.

This clone has a handful of counts. The rearrangement uses TRBV4-3 and TRBJ1-6; D unclear. Germline CDR1 and CDR2: LGHNA and YSLEER. The CDR3 is made up of 18 amino acids. Deletions cut 4 bases from V and 0 bases from J, with 16 bases between. This chain's CDR3 is CASSPVFGVSSYNSPLHF. Here the CDR3 DNA reads TGCGCCAGCAGCCCGGTTTTTGGCGTGAGCTCCTATAATTCACCCCTCCACTTT.

This clone was counted only a few times. The chain is built from TRBV13 and TRBJ2-3; 8 bases map to TRBD2. V gave up 6 bases and J gave up 5 bases; unmatched junction bases: 1. The CDR3 is 12 residues long. Germline V CDR1 and CDR2: PRHDT, FYEKMQ (reference sequence). Written as DNA, the CDR3 is TGTGCCAGCAGACGGGGGGGAGATACGCAGTATTTT. Translating it yields CASRRGGDTQYF.

In this sample, this clone turned up a few times. The chain has TRBV25-1 and TRBJ1-2; 8 nucleotides align to TRBD1. With 3 bases clipped from V and 4 bases from J, the junction kept 4 bases outside the gene matches. This CDR3 region has 14 residues. Germline V gene data show CDR1 as MGHDK and CDR2 as SYGVNS. This CDR3 is CASSDPGTGYGYTF. Here the CDR3 DNA reads TGTGCCAGCAGTGACCCCGGGACAGGCTATGGCTACACCTTC.

There are a few counts of this clone. The CDR3 DNA reads TGCAGCGTTGGAGAGGGGACGGGTCAGCCCCAGCATTTT. It yields the protein CSVGEGTGQPQHF. The rearrangement uses TRBV29-1 and TRBJ1-5, with TRBD1 as a possible D gene (5 bases). CDR3 length equals 13 residues. The V end was cut by 4 bases, the J end by 6 bases, with 13 bases between. Germline V lookup: CDR1 SQVTM, CDR2 ANQGSEA.

V is TRBV30 and J is TRBJ2-3; 7 bases are shared with TRBD2. This CDR3 is built from 17 residues. CDR1 GTSNPN and CDR2 SVGIG come from the germline V gene (reference sequence). Trimming took 2 bases from V and 3 from J; bases not matched to a gene: 14. CDR3 sequence (DNA): TGTGCCTGGAGTCCCCGCAGCGGGATTCTGAGAACAGATACGCAGTATTTT. This translates into CAWSPRSGILRTDTQYF.

The CDR3 sequence: CASSLSSGASYEQYV. CDR3 nucleotides: TGCGCCAGCAGCCTCTCCTCGGGAGCCTCCTACGAGCAGTACGTC. The chain couples TRBV4-1 to TRBJ2-7, with D possibly matching TRBD2 (6 bases). The V end was cut by 4 bases, the J end by 0 bases, with 13 bases between. CDR3 length equals 15 residues. CDR1 is MGHRA and CDR2 is YSYEKL in the germline V gene.

This chain connects TRBV6-1 to TRBJ2-7; 10 nucleotides line up with TRBD2. The junction had 1 base not matched to a gene; V was cut back by 6 bases and J by 2 bases. The CDR3 consists of 13 residues. Looked up from germline, CDR1 is MNHNS and CDR2 is SASEGT. The CDR3 sequence: CASRLAGTYEQYV. The CDR3, as DNA: TGTGCCAGCAGACTAGCGGGAACCTACGAGCAGTACGTC.

The chain links TRBV10-3 to TRBJ1-3; D is possibly TRBD1 (6 bases). The ends were cut back, 6 bases at V and 4 bases at J, with 10 bases in the middle. The CDR3 runs 13 residues. Germline CDR1 is ENHRY and CDR2 is SYGVKD. Here the CDR3 reads CAIRGTNGNTIYF. CDR3 DNA: TGTGCCATCAGAGGGACAAACGGAAACACCATATATTTT.

The CDR3 coding sequence is TGTGCCAGCAGACCACAGGGGGCGAGGGAGACCCAGTACTTC. This encodes CASRPQGARETQYF. This chain joins TRBV27 and TRBJ2-5; 9 bases map to TRBD1. This CDR3 comprises 14 residues. The V segment lost 6 bases and the J segment 5 bases; nucleotides outside the gene matches: 7. The germline gives CDR1 MNHEY, CDR2 SMNVEV (reference sequence).

This chain connects TRBV25-1 to TRBJ2-4; D remains ambiguous. Germline V CDR1 and CDR2: MGHDK, SYGVNS. V lost 7 bases and J lost 4, with 8 bases in between. This CDR3 has 12 residues. The CDR3 coding sequence is TGTGCCAGCACGGCCCGAAAAAACATTCAGTACTTC. Translated, it gives CASTARKNIQYF.